Following are 19 T cell receptor beta chains from one sample sequenced in a study of Tregs in tolerant kidney transplant recipients. Measured with immunoSEQ multiplex PCR; TCRdb has only the in-frame clones, and not every one. The sample includes 60,000 or so clones, over 70% seen only once; the top ten take 4.5% to 6.5%. The sample comprised CD4+ T cells from blood. The receptors were gathered from a human donor in good health.

This clone occurred once. The V call is TRBV25-1, the J call TRBJ1-6; D gene uncertain. Germline V gives CDR1 MGHDK, CDR2 SYGVNS. The CDR3 runs 15 residues. Trimming pared 4 bases from V and 6 bases from J, leaving 13 bases between. The CDR3 here is CASSVVPEPNSPLHF. In DNA, the CDR3 is TGTGCCAGCAGTGTTGTTCCCGAGCCTAATTCACCCCTCCACTTT.

This sequence joins TRBV7-8 and TRBJ2-7, with TRBD2 matching over 9 bases. Germline CDR1 reads SGHVS; CDR2 reads FQNEAQ. The CDR3 loop spans 22 amino acids. After removal of 5 bases from V and 5 bases from J, the junction contained 31 bases not matched to a gene. The CDR3 reads CASSPILRVARRRREGSDEQYF. In nucleotides, the CDR3 is TGTGCCAGCAGCCCAATCCTGCGTGTGGCCCGCCGCAGGCGGGAGGGAAGCGACGAGCAGTACTTC.

CDR3 DNA: TGTGCCAGCAGTTCCAACACAGATACGCAGTATTTT. Amino acids: CASSSNTDTQYF. The J gene is TRBJ2-3, the V gene TRBV6-5; D gene unclear. Per germline, CDR1 MNHEY and CDR2 SVGAGI. The CDR3 spans 12 residues. The V and J ends lost 4 bases and 2 bases respectively, with 4 bases between them.

This clone appeared a single time. The chain links TRBV7-3 to TRBJ1-1; 12 bases match TRBD1. Germline V gene lookup returns CDR1 SGHTA and CDR2 FQGTGA. V dropped 4 bases and J dropped 5; count of bases not matched to a gene: 11. The CDR3 totals 17 residues. This CDR3 reads CASSSPPGTGGFTEAFF. CDR3 sequence (DNA): TGTGCCAGCAGCTCCCCTCCCGGGACAGGGGGCTTTACTGAAGCTTTCTTT.

This sequence joins TRBV9 and TRBJ1-2; 8 positions match TRBD1. J gave up 8 bases and V 0 bases, and 9 bases lay outside the gene matches. Germline V gene data show CDR1 as SGDLS and CDR2 as YYNGEE. The CDR3 sequence is 15 residues long. The CDR3 loop reads CASSVGSQGARGYTF. The DNA for the CDR3 is TGTGCCAGCAGCGTAGGATCGCAGGGGGCACGGGGCTACACCTTC.

This clone has just a few counts. This chain joins TRBV7-2 and TRBJ2-1, with 7 bases identical to TRBD1. J lost 10 bases, V lost 11 bases, and 14 bases had no gene match. The CDR3 runs 13 residues. Germline CDR1 SGHTA, CDR2 FQGNSA. This chain's CDR3 is CASGIGQDVEQFF. The CDR3 DNA is TGTGCCTCTGGGATCGGACAGGACGTGGAGCAGTTCTTC. Supplemented by reference TRBV7-2 and TRBJ2-1, the full variable domain reads GAGVSQSPSNKVTEKGKDVELRCDPISGHTALYWYRQSLGQGLEFLIYFQGNSAPDKSGLPSDRFSAERTGGSVSTLTIQRTQQEDSAVYLCASGIGQDVEQFFGPGTRLTVL.

The chain recombines TRBV7-2 with TRBJ2-2; 7 positions agree with TRBD1. The CDR3 contains 15 residues. J was trimmed by 5 bases and V by 5 bases; bases with no gene match: 8. Germline V gene sequence: CDR1 SGHTA, CDR2 FQGNSA. For the CDR3, the DNA is TGTGCCAGCAGCCCTGACAGGGTAGCAACCGGGGAGCTGTTTTTT. Translated, it gives CASSPDRVATGELFF.

CDR3 DNA sequence: TGTGCCAGCAGCCCTCCTACAGGGAGAATAGCGGGGGGGCGTGAGCAGTTCTTC. As protein: CASSPPTGRIAGGREQFF. The rearrangement links TRBV4-2 to TRBJ2-1; 11 bases map to TRBD2. The length of the CDR3 is 18 residues. Looked up from germline, CDR1 is LGHNA and CDR2 is YNFKEQ. V trimming: 4 bases; J trimming: 9 bases; junction bases outside the gene matches: 17.

The rearrangement uses TRBV5-1 and TRBJ2-5; perhaps TRBD2 as D (5 bases). The CDR3 contains 13 residues. Trimming removed 0 bases from V and 4 bases from J, with 7 bases in between. The germline V gene encodes CDR1 SGHRS and CDR2 YFSETQ. As DNA, the CDR3 is TGCGCCAGCAGCTTGGCCCGGGGAGAGACCCAGTACTTC. It is translated as CASSLARGETQYF. The entire variable domain, with the rest obtained from reference TRBV5-1 and TRBJ2-5, is as follows: KAGVTQTPRYLIKTRGQQVTLSCSPISGHRSVSWYQQTPGQGLQFLFEYFSETQRNKGNFPGRFSGRQFSNSRSEMNVSTLELGDSALYLCASSLARGETQYFGPGTRLLVL.

This sequence joins TRBV9 and TRBJ2-3, with no clear D. The CDR3 is made up of 13 amino acids. Germline CDR1 is SGDLS and CDR2 is YYNGEE. Deletions cut 7 bases from V and 4 bases from J, with 13 bases between. In DNA, the CDR3 is TGTGCCAGCGGTCAAAGTCTTTCAGATACGCAGTATTTT. Its translation is CASGQSLSDTQYF.

This clone was seen a single time. This sequence joins TRBV5-8 and TRBJ1-5; the match to TRBD1 covers 7 bases. V dropped 1 base and J dropped 8; count of bases not matched to a gene: 15. CDR3 length: 17 residues. Germline V CDR1 and CDR2: SGHTS, YDEGEE. CDR3 protein: CASSLWPGTAVGEPQHF. The CDR3 DNA reads TGTGCCAGCAGCTTGTGGCCCGGGACAGCGGTTGGAGAGCCCCAGCATTTT.

This clone has only a few counts. V and J are TRBV18 and TRBJ2-5, with TRBD1 identical over 9 bases. Germline V lookup: CDR1 KGHSH, CDR2 LQKENI. CDR3 length: 15 amino acids. Trimming cost V 3 bases and J 4 bases; bases outside gene matches: 6. Here the CDR3 reads CASSPATGGIETQYF. CDR3 in DNA: TGTGCCAGCTCACCGGCGACAGGGGGTATAGAGACCCAGTACTTC. Drawing the rest from reference TRBV18 and TRBJ2-5, the complete variable domain is NAGVMQNPRHLVRRRGQEARLRCSPMKGHSHVYWYRQLPEEGLKFMVYLQKENIIDESGMPKERFSAEFPKEGPSILRIQQVVRGDSAAYFCASSPATGGIETQYFGPGTRLLVL.

The chain couples TRBV7-9 to TRBJ1-2; the match to TRBD1 covers 7 bases. The CDR3 extends over 16 amino acids. V gave up 0 bases and J gave up 1 base; unmatched junction bases: 5. Germline CDR1 and CDR2: SEHNR and FQNEAQ (reference sequence). This chain's CDR3 is CASSLAEHRGNYGYTF. The CDR3, as DNA: TGTGCCAGCAGCTTAGCGGAGCACAGGGGTAACTATGGCTACACCTTC.

This rearrangement joins TRBV5-6 to TRBJ2-7; 9 bases fit TRBD1. Germline V CDR1 and CDR2: SGHDT, YYEEEE. CDR3 length: 15 amino acids. V shed 4 bases and J 0 bases; nucleotides not matched to a gene: 5. CDR3 in DNA: TGTGCCAGCAGCGAAAGGACAGGGGCCTCCTACGAGCAGTACTTC. Residues: CASSERTGASYEQYF. Complete variable domain (other parts from reference TRBV5-6 and TRBJ2-7): DAGVTQSPTHLIKTRGQQVTLRCSPKSGHDTVSWYQQALGQGPQFIFQYYEEEERQRGNFPDRFSGHQFPNYSSELNVNALLLGDSALYLCASSERTGASYEQYFGPGTRLTVT.

The chain uses TRBV4-1 and TRBJ2-7; D tentatively reads TRBD1 or TRBD2 (5 bases each). The ends were cut back, 1 base at V and 6 bases at J, with 13 bases in the middle. Germline CDR1 reads MGHRA; CDR2 reads YSYEKL. The CDR3 is made up of 14 amino acids. As DNA, the CDR3 is TGCGCCAGCAGCCAAGGAGGGACGGCCCGCGAGCAGTACTTC. This sequence encodes CASSQGGTAREQYF.

The V call is TRBV7-2, the J call TRBJ2-1; TRBD2 aligns across 9 bases. V was clipped by 1 base and J by 7 bases; unmatched bases: 2. CDR3 size: 14 residues. Germline V CDR1 and CDR2: SGHTA, FQGNSA. CDR3 nucleotides: TGTGCCAGCAGCTTAGGTGGACTAGCGAATGAGCAGTTCTTC. Its protein is CASSLGGLANEQFF. The variable domain in full, completed from reference TRBV7-2 and TRBJ2-1, reads GAGVSQSPSNKVTEKGKDVELRCDPISGHTALYWYRQSLGQGLEFLIYFQGNSAPDKSGLPSDRFSAERTGGSVSTLTIQRTQQEDSAVYLCASSLGGLANEQFFGPGTRLTVL.

The chain couples TRBV29-1 to TRBJ2-1, with D uncertain. Germline V lookup: CDR1 SQVTM, CDR2 ANQGSEA. This CDR3 has 12 residues. V dropped 5 bases and J dropped 0 bases, with 5 bases sitting between them. The CDR3 nucleotides read TGCAGCGTTAGCCCCTCCTACAATGAGCAGTTCTTC. This sequence encodes CSVSPSYNEQFF.

This clone was seen just once. The chain employs TRBV2 and TRBJ2-2; the D gene could be TRBD1 or TRBD2 (5 bases each). CDR1 and CDR2 from the germline V gene are SNHLY and FYNNEI. Trimming cost V 6 bases and J 0 bases, with 11 bases left between them. CDR3 length: 15 residues. The CDR3 loop reads CASSQGRPNTGELFF. The CDR3 bases are TGTGCCAGCAGCCAGGGACGGCCGAACACCGGGGAGCTGTTTTTT.

This clone was detected a few times. This chain uses TRBV29-1 with TRBJ2-5; a weak D match, TRBD2 (6 bases). The CDR3 is 15 amino acids. From germline, CDR1 is SQVTM and CDR2 ANQGSEA. V lost 5 bases to trimming and J lost 4 bases, with 20 bases between them. The CDR3 bases are TGCAGCGTTTCCGGGGGTCGGGGGAAGATAGAGACCCAGTACTTC. Its protein product is CSVSGGRGKIETQYF. Combining the CDR3 with reference TRBV29-1 and TRBJ2-5 gives the whole variable domain SAVISQKPSRDICQRGTSLTIQCQVDSQVTMMFWYRQQPGQSLTLIATANQGSEATYESGFVIDKFPISRPNLTFSTLTVSNMSPEDSSIYLCSVSGGRGKIETQYFGPGTRLLVL.